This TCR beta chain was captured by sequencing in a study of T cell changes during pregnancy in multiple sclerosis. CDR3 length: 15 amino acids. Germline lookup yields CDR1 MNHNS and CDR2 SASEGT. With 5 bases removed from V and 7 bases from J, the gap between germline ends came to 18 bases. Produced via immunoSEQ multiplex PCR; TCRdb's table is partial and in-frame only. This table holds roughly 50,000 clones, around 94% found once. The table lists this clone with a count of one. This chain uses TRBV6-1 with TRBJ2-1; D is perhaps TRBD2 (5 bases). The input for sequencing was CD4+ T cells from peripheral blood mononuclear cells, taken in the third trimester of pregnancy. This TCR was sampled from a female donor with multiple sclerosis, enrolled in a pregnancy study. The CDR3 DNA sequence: TGTGCCAGCAGTTCTGGCCAGGCGGGCAAAAATGAGCAGTTCTTC. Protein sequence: CASSSGQAGKNEQFF.